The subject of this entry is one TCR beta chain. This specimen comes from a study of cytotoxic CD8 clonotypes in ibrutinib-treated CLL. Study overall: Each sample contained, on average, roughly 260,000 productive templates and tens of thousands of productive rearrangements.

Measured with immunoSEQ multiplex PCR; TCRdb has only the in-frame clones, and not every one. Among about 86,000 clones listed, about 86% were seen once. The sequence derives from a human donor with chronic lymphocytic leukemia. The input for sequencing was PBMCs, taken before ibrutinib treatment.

The CDR3 sequence: CASSLPSSGEQFF. In DNA, the CDR3 is TGTGCCAGCAGCTTACCCAGTTCCGGTGAGCAGTTCTTC. The V call is TRBV7-3, the J call TRBJ2-1; D is ambiguous. This CDR3 is 13 amino acids long. The germline V gene has CDR1 SGHTA and CDR2 FQGTGA. V lost 2 bases and J lost 9, with 11 bases in between. The full variable domain, with the rest looked up from reference TRBV7-3 and TRBJ2-1, is GAGVSQTPSNKVTEKGKYVELRCDPISGHTALYWYRQSLGQGPEFLIYFQGTGAADDSGLPNDRFFAVRPEGSVSTLKIQRTERGDSAVYLCASSLPSSGEQFFGPGTRLTVL.